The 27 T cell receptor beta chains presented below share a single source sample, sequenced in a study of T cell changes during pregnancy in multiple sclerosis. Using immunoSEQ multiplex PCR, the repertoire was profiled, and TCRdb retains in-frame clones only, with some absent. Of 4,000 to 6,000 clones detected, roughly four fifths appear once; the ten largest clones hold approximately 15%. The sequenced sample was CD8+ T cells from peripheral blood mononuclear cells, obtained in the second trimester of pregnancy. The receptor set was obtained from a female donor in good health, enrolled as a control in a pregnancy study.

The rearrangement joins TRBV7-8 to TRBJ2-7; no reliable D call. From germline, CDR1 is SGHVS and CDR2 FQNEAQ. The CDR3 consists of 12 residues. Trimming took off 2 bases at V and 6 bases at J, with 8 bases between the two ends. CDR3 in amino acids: CASSLTSGEQYF. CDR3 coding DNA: TGTGCCAGCAGCTTAACGAGTGGCGAGCAGTACTTC.

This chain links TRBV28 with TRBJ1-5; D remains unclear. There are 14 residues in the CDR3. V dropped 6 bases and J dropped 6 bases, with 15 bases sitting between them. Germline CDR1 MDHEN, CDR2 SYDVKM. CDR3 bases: TGTGCCAGCAGGCCCAGACGAGAGGGTCAGCCCCAGCATTTT. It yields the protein CASRPRREGQPQHF. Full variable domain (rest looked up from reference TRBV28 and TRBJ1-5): DVKVTQSSRYLVKRTGEKVFLECVQDMDHENMFWYRQDPGLGLRLIYFSYDVKMKEKGDIPEGYSVSREKKERFSLILESASTNQTSMYLCASRPRREGQPQHFGDGTRLSIL.

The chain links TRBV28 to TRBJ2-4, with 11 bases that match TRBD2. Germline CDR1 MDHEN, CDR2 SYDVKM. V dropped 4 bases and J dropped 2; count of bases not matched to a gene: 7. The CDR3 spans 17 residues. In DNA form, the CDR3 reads TGTGCCAGCAGTTCTCCACTAGCGGGGGACACCAAAAACATTCAGTACTTC. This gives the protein CASSSPLAGDTKNIQYF.

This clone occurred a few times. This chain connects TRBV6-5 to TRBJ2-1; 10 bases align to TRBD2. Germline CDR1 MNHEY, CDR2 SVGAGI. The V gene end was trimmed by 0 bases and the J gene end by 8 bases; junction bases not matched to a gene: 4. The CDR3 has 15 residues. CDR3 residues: CASSYSSGGSDEQFF. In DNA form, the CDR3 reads TGTGCCAGCAGTTACTCTAGCGGGGGGTCCGATGAGCAGTTCTTC.

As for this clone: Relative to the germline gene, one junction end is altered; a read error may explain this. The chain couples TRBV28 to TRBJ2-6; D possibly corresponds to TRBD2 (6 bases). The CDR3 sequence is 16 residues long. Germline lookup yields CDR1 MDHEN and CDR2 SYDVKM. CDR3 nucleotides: TGTGCCAGCAGTTTGGGGGAGGTGGCTGGGGCCAGCGTCCTGACTTTC. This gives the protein CASSLGEVAGASVLTF.

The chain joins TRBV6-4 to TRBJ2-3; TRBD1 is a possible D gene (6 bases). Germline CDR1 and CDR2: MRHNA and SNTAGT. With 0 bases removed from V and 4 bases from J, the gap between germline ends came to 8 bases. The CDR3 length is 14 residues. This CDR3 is CASSDSRGSDTQYF. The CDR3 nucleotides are TGTGCCAGCAGTGACTCGAGGGGGTCAGATACGCAGTATTTT.

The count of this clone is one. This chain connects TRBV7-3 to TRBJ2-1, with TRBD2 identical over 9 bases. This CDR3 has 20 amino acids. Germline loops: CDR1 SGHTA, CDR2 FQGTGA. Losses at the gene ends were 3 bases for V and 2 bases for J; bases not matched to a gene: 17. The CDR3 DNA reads TGTGCCAGCAGCTTCAAATCCTCTGGCGGGAGGGCCCCCCCCTACAATGAGCAGTTCTTC. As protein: CASSFKSSGGRAPPYNEQFF.

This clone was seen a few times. The CDR3 sequence: CASSPGTEGTYEQYF. Here the CDR3 DNA reads TGTGCCAGCAGCCCCGGGACAGAAGGAACCTACGAGCAGTACTTC. V gene TRBV5-6 combines with J gene TRBJ2-7, with TRBD1 matching over 7 bases. The germline V gene has CDR1 SGHDT and CDR2 YYEEEE. J was trimmed by 2 bases and V by 4 bases; bases with no gene match: 9. This CDR3 contains 15 residues.

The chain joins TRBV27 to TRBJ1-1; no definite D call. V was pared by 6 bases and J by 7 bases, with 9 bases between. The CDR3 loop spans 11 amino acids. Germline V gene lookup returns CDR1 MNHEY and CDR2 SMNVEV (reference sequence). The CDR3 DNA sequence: TGTGCCAGCAGGGCCGGGGTTGAAGCTTTCTTT. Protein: CASRAGVEAFF.

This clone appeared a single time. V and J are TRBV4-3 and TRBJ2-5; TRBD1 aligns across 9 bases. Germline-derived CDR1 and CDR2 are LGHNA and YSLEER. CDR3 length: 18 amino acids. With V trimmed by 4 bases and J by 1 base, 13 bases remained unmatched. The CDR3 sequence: CASSPERQGEIFQETQYF. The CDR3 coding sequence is TGCGCCAGCAGCCCAGAGCGACAGGGGGAGATATTCCAAGAGACCCAGTACTTC.

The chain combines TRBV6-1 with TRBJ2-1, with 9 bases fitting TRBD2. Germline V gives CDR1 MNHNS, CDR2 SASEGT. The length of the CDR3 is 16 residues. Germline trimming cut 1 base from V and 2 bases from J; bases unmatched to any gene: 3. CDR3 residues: CASSEGASGAYNEQFF. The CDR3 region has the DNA TGTGCCAGCAGTGAAGGGGCTAGCGGGGCCTACAATGAGCAGTTCTTC.

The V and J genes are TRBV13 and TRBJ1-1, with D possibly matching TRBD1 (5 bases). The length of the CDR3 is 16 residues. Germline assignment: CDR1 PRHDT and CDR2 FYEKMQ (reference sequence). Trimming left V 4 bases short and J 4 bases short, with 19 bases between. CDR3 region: CASSSQPVSGGTEAFF. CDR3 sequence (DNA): TGTGCCAGCAGCTCTCAACCGGTATCGGGGGGCACTGAAGCTTTCTTT.

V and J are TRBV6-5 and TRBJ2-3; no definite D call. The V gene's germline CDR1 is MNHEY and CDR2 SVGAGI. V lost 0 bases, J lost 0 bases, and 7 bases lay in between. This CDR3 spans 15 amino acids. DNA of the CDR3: TGTGCCAGCAGTTACTCGACTTCTAGCACAGATACGCAGTATTTT. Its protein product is CASSYSTSSTDTQYF.

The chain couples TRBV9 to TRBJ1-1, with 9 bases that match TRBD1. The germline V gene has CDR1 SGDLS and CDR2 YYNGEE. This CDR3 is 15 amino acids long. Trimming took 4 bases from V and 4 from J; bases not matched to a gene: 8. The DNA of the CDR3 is TGTGCCAGCAGCCCTACAGGGGGCGCGGGCACTGAAGCTTTCTTT. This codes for CASSPTGGAGTEAFF.

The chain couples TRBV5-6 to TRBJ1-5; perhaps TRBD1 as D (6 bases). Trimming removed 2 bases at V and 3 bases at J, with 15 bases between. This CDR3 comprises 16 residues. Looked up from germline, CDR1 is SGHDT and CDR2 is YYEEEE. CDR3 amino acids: CASSFGGGRVNQPQHF. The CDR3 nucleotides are TGTGCCAGCAGCTTTGGGGGGGGCCGGGTCAATCAGCCCCAGCATTTT.

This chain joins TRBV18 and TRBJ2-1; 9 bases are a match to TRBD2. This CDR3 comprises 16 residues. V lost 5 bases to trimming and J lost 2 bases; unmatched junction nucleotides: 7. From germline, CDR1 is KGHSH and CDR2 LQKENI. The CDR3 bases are TGTGCCAGCTCATTCGGTAGCGGGGGTCCCTACAATGAGCAGTTCTTC. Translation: CASSFGSGGPYNEQFF.

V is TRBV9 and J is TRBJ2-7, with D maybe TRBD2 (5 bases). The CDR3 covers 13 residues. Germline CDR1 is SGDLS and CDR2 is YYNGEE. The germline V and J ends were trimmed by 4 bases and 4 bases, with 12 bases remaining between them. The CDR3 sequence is CASSPRPGYEQYF. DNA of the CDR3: TGTGCCAGCAGCCCCCGTCCGGGGTACGAGCAGTACTTC.

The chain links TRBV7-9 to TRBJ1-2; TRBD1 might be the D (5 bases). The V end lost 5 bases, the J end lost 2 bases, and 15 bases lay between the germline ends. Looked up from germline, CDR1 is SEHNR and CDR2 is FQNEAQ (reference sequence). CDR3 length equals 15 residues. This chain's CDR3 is CASSHPLGHNYGYTF. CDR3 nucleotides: TGTGCCAGCAGCCACCCCCTCGGACACAACTATGGCTACACCTTC.

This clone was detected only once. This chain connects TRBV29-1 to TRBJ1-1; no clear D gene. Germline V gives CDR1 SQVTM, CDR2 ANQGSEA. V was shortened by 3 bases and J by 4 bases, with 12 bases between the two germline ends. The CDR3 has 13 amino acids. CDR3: CSVDGLAVTEAFF. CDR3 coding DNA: TGCAGCGTTGATGGGTTAGCAGTCACTGAAGCTTTCTTT.

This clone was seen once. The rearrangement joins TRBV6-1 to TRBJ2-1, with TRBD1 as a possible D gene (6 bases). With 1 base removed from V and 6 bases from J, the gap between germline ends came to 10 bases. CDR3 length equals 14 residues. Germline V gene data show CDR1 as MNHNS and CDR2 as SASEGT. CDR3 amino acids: CASSEGEGGNEQFF. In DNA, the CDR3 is TGTGCCAGCAGTGAAGGAGAAGGGGGCAATGAGCAGTTCTTC.

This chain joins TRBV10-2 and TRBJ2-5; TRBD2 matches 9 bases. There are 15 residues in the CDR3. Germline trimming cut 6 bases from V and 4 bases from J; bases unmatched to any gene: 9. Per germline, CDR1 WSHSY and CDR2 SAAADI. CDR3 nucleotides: TGCGCCAGCAGAGAACGGCTAGCGGGAATAGAGACCCAGTACTTC. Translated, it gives CASRERLAGIETQYF.

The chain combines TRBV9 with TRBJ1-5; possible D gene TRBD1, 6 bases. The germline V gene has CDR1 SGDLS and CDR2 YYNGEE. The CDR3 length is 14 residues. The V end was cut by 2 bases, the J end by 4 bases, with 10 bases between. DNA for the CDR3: TGTGCCAGCAGCGTGGACAGTGGAAATCAGCCCCAGCATTTT. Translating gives CASSVDSGNQPQHF.

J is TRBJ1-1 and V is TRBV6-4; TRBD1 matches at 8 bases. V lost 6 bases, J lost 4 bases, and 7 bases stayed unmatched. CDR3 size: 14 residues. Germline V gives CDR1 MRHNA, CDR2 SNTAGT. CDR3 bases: TGTGCCAGCAGCTCAGGGGGCCTAGGCACTGAAGCTTTCTTT. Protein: CASSSGGLGTEAFF.

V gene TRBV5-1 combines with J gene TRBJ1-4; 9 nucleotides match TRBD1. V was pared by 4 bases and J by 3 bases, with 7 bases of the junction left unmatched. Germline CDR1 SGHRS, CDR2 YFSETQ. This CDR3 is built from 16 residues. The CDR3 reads CASSPGQGGANEKLFF. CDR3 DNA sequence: TGCGCCAGCAGCCCGGGACAGGGTGGGGCTAATGAAAAACTGTTTTTT.

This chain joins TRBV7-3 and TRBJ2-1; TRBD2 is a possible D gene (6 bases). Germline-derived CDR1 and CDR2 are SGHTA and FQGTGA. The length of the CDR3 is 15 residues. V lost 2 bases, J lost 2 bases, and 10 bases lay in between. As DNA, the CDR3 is TGTGCCAGCAGCTTACAGGCTAGCGCCTACAATGAGCAGTTCTTC. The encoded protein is CASSLQASAYNEQFF.

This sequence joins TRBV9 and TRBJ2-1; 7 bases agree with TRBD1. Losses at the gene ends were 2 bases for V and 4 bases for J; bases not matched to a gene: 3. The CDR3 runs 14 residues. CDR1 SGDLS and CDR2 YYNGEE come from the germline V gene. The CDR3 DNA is TGTGCCAGCAGCGTTTGGACAGGATACAATGAGCAGTTCTTC. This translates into CASSVWTGYNEQFF. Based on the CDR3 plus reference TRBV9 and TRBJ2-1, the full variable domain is DSGVTQTPKHLITATGQRVTLRCSPRSGDLSVYWYQQSLDQGLQFLIQYYNGEERAKGNILERFSAQQFPDLHSELNLSSLELGDSALYFCASSVWTGYNEQFFGPGTRLTVL.

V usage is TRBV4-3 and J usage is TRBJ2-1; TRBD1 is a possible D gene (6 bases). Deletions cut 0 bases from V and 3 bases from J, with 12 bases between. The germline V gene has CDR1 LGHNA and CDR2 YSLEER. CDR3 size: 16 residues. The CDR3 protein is CASSQEPRGNYNEQFF. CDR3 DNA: TGCGCCAGCAGCCAAGAGCCCAGGGGAAACTACAATGAGCAGTTCTTC.